Following are 3 T cell receptor beta chains from one sample sequenced in a study of immune evolution from preneoplasia to lung adenocarcinoma (dated by TCRdb to the early 2020s). Receptor amplification or capture employed the immunoSEQ multiplex PCR assay. The clones in this table, taken by TCRdb from immuneACCESS, are in-frame only. Not every clone is retained; where verified, under half of the shortfall comes from an unresolved V gene, and the cause of the rest is unknown. The sample data list about 5,100 clones, and more than 60% of these were observed just once. In total, the top ten clones hold around 6.3% of the sample. Sequencing used FFPE minimally invasive lung adenocarcinoma tissue. What this sample's cell subset or site label stands for: micro-invasive lung adenocarcinoma (MIA). The receptors come from a person between 50 and 69 years old with lung adenocarcinoma.

In its sample, this clone was seen a few times. The chain employs TRBV19 and TRBJ2-5, with 7 nucleotides matching TRBD2. The trim removed 6 bases at V and 7 bases at J, leaving 8 bases unmatched. The CDR3 is 13 residues long. CDR1 is LNHDA and CDR2 is SQIVND in the germline V gene (reference sequence). CDR3 nucleotide sequence: TGTGCCAGTAGCCACACTAGCGCAGGGACCCAGTACTTC. It specifies CASSHTSAGTQYF.

This clone came up once. This sequence joins TRBV11-1 and TRBJ2-1; no clear D. CDR3 length: 14 residues. Trimming shortened V by 6 bases and J by 5 bases, and 14 bases separated the two germline ends. CDR1 is SGHAT, CDR2 FQDESV, per germline (reference sequence). The CDR3 protein is CASRTKIDNNEQFF. The CDR3 DNA sequence: TGTGCCAGCAGAACCAAAATAGATAACAATGAGCAGTTCTTC.

V and J are TRBV7-2 and TRBJ2-5, with D perhaps matching TRBD2 (5 bases). The germline gives CDR1 SGHTA, CDR2 FQGNSA. V lost 3 bases and J 5 bases, leaving 10 bases between the germline ends. CDR3 length: 13 amino acids. The CDR3 here is CASSFPRGETQYF. The CDR3, as DNA: TGTGCCAGCAGCTTTCCTAGAGGGGAGACCCAGTACTTC.